This T cell receptor (beta chain) is drawn from a study of T cells in Graves' hyperthyroidism and ophthalmopathy. This CDR3 contains 16 residues. V was shortened by 11 bases and J by 1 base, with 23 bases between the two germline ends. Germline-derived CDR1 and CDR2 are ENHRY and SYGVKD. In this sample, this clonotype turned up many times. Its specificity is not known. General study findings and limits: Blood samples included most of the expanded thyroid clonotypes exceeding 0.001.

What was amplified from RNA transcripts were TCR beta CDR3 regions. The primer set for the first-round RT-PCR of the TCR CDR3 was HTBI. TCRdb re-called the multiplex PCR reads with MiXCR, one entry per CDR3 protein. The profile shows around 520,000 distinct CDR3 sequences, 11% to 15% of them singletons. The J gene is TRBJ2-5, the V gene TRBV10-3; maybe TRBD1 (6 bases). The sequence derives from a woman aged 40-49 years with Graves' hyperthyroidism. Sequenced sample: blood. CDR3: CASQGTQGTGQETQYF. The CDR3 DNA follows: TGTGCCTCACAGGGTACACAGGGAACGGGCCAAGAGACCCAGTACTTC.